This TCR beta chain was captured in a study of cytomegalovirus exposure and HLA in healthy donors (TCRdb year 2017). A note on the overall study: According to an earlier analysis of a few hundred of the donors, some 180 million T cells yielded 117 million unique TCR beta sequences and 276 Gb of sequence data. An early release that covered roughly 600 HLA-typed donors contained 300 to 350 gigabases of sequencing data and some 87 million unique TCR sequences. Among the roughly 400 genotyped donors, around 81% belonged to the genetic ancestry cluster associated with self-reported Caucasian donors. The aim of the study was to test whether cataloging public T cell receptors could identify signatures of past pathogen exposure. The T cell repertoires of 666 subjects were profiled by immunosequencing and related to cytomegalovirus serostatus. A separate validation cohort of 100 to 150 different subjects was used in addition to the 666-subject first cohort. High-throughput TCR immunosequencing, statistical association of individual TCRs with disease status, and machine learning were combined to predict cytomegalovirus infection status. To study patterns of TCR occurrence, a later analysis re-analyzed previously published TCR beta repertoires from 700 or so donors and added high-resolution HLA genotyping. The later analysis used no new phenotypic data to find candidate immune exposures, relying instead on TCR beta sequences and their occurrence across donors. To decide whether each TCR beta V gene segment behaved as functional or pseudogenic, an earlier analysis of approximately 600 of the donors relied on high-throughput TCR beta sequencing. Donor age, sex, ethnicity and CMV serostatus were compiled together with the repertoire data. Genome-wide SNP genotypes for about 60% of the roughly 670 donors were used in a later genetic analysis, which treated that subset as a discovery cohort. Every discovery cohort repertoire had been produced on one sequencing platform. HLA typing covered class I and class II loci at four-digit resolution. Typing coverage differed by locus: A, B, C, DRB1 and DQB1 were typed in roughly 629-640 donors, DQA1 in 522, DPA1 in 600 to 610, and DPB1 in 400 to 490. Four to six DR-DQ haplotypes were handled as single units for association and clustering, since linkage in the cohort was strong. On average, around 230,000 unique TCR beta nucleotide sequences were sequenced per donor among about 400 genotyped donors of the cohort, with around 19% of those sequences being non-productive. Broad study findings and their caveats: Because counts were too low, about 17 rarely observed V segments, including chromosome 9 orphons, were excluded from the earlier analysis of about 500 of the donors. In a later genetic analysis, fewer N-insertions in productive TCRs were reported among donors in an Asian-associated ancestry cluster than the approximately 710-donor mean. In both the original and validation cohorts, the classifier was reported to diagnose cytomegalovirus status with high specificity and sensitivity. According to the authors, the approach could potentially be generalized to other disease states and immunological phenotypes. Most TCR sequences were observed very rarely across donors, whereas some public TCRs were present in many individuals. A further reported finding was that TCR beta sequences accurately predicted the HLA-A and HLA-B alleles for most subjects in the first cohort. In a later genetic analysis, a missense DCLRE1C variant was associated with V-gene and J-gene trimming of TCR beta chains, and the association was replicated in an independent cohort. In a later analysis, TCR association rates were found to vary across HLA loci, with the most associated TCRs seen for DRB1 alleles and the fewest for HLA-C alleles. In a later analysis, HLA-associated TCR beta chains were found to be more clonally expanded and to have lower generation probabilities than equally common non-associated chains. In a later analysis, several top co-occurrence clusters were reported to appear linked to parvovirus B19, influenza, CMV and Epstein-Barr virus. Presence/absence analyses assumed roughly uniform sequencing depth across donors, an assumption that may not hold. A cluster of highly shared sequence variants was judged likely to be a technical artifact of the sequencing pipeline. A later analysis found that most CMV-associated TCR beta chains appeared HLA-restricted, with HLA associations seemingly driven largely by CMV exposure. The cohort was sequenced for TCR beta chains only, and without alpha or paired-chain data the features that could be detected were limited. The 87-base-pair reads could not distinguish some IMGT-functional V segments, including TRBV6-2 and TRBV6-3, so those segments were excluded. Linkage disequilibrium might explain the correlated functional status among segregating V segments, but an unknown experimental factor could not be excluded. A later analysis associated about 17,000 TCR beta sequences with specific HLA alleles at a false discovery rate of 0.05. Because HLA typing was missing for some donors at each locus, association tests included only the typed subset. When HLA alleles, especially DR and DQ, strongly co-occurred, attributing TCR associations to individual alleles was difficult. In the study, approximately 160 TCR beta chains were listed as associated with cytomegalovirus. Three of the identified cytomegalovirus-associated TCR beta chains were confirmed in vitro to be specific for cytomegalovirus antigens. Broadly in line with IMGT annotations, most TCR beta V segments showed up in productive rearrangements about 87% or about 30% of the time in an earlier analysis of around 600 of the donors. The only immune exposure information available for the cohort was CMV serostatus.

The cohort comprised some 680 healthy bone marrow donors. At the time of sampling, every cohort member was nominally healthy, though immune exposures that went unrecorded were likely present. The donor was CMV seronegative and was included in the group of a few hundred seronegative cohort members. Each donor provided a peripheral blood sample, and peripheral blood mononuclear cells were used for TCR beta sequencing. The Qiagen DNeasy Blood Extraction Kit was used to extract genomic DNA from the blood cell samples. Library generation was performed with the immunoSEQ multiplex PCR assay. For the multiplex PCR, a mixture combining 60 forward primers for TCR Vbeta segments and 13 reverse primers for TCR Jbeta segments was used. A multiplex PCR assay on genomic DNA amplified the CDR3 region of rearranged TCR beta genes. The Illumina HiSeq System was used to sequence the amplified TCR beta libraries as 87-base-pair reads. The authors' analysis ran thus. Across the 700 or so repertoires, a later analysis counted 78 million or so unique TCR beta chains, roughly 11 million of which were shared by at least two donors. To remove PCR and sequencing errors, raw reads were error-corrected and collapsed into unique sequences using a nearest-neighbor algorithm that merged closely related sequences. Alignment of CDR3 sequences to IMGT reference sequences was used to assign V, D and J gene segments. For a sequence to be retained, at least a six-nucleotide match to both a V gene segment and a J gene segment was required. Rearrangements were called productive when the CDR3 lacked stop codons and stayed in frame with V and J; all others were non-productive. CDR3 was defined by IMGT convention, running from the second conserved V-encoded cysteine to the conserved J-encoded phenylalanine. The earlier analysis of 587 of the donors excluded sequences that lacked an unambiguous match to a single V gene segment. An earlier analysis of a few hundred of the donors called V segments functional above 56.7% productive rearrangements and segregating when the between-donor standard deviation exceeded 5%. A statistical classification framework was developed to diagnose cytomegalovirus status using the catalog of TCR beta chain sequences. V and J gene assignment, in a later analysis, came from comparing TCR nucleotide sequences with IMGT/GENE-DB human TR gene sequences. The TCRdist pipeline was used in a later analysis to assign CDR3 sequences and most-parsimonious VDJ recombination scenarios. A later analysis defined each TCR beta chain by its CDR3 amino acid sequence plus V-gene family, and excluded reads lacking a unique V-gene family. In a later analysis, 500 to 700 highly shared, low-generation-probability nucleotide sequences were removed to address suspected cross-contamination and a sequencing artifact. For each public chain, a later analysis derived a clonal expansion index from normalized ranks of inferred template counts within each repertoire. A later analysis computed generation probabilities with a VDJ recombination model fitted to out-of-frame rearrangements, and checked the results against IGoR. A later analysis scored TCR-TCR, TCR-HLA and TCR-CMV co-occurrence with hypergeometric tests, applying a repertoire-size bias correction to TCR pairs. A later analysis estimated false discovery rates by permuting HLA or CMV assignments 20 times. A later analysis grouped co-occurring TCRs with DBSCAN, adding TCRdist sequence similarity when clustering within HLA-allele-positive subsets. Co-occurrence clustering excluded repertoires with fewer than 30,000 or more than 120,000 public chains, plus five with anomalous nucleotide sharing. Imported from immuneACCESS, the table was reduced by TCRdb to in-frame sequences with V and J called. These copies leave out some clones; in studies compared against another copy, an unresolved V gene accounts for under half, and the cause of the remainder is not known. V, J and clone size are taken as reported in that table, and D and trimming were inferred from the DNA itself. In this sample the table shows about 150,000 clones, approximately 79% of which occur a single time. The top ten hold 2.9% of the sample.

As encoded in the germline V gene, CDR1 is SGHRS while CDR2 is YFSETQ. V is cut by 5 bases and J by 4 bases, and the space between the germline ends is 7 bases. Including cysteine and phenylalanine, the CDR3 has 12 amino acids. Here the CDR3 DNA is all that survives: 36 bases in frame from base 1. In regard to this clone: Its binding antigen is unknown. No per-base quality is available; no much larger clone lies one base away.

Sequenced material: PBMCs. Recombination joined TRBV5-1 with TRBJ2-1; the D segment cannot be called with confidence. This clonotype originated in a woman aged 25 to 45 in good health and CMV-seronegative. Here the CDR3 is given as CASRSSYNEQFF. DNA sequence: TGCGCCAGCAGGAGTTCATACAATGAGCAGTTCTTC.